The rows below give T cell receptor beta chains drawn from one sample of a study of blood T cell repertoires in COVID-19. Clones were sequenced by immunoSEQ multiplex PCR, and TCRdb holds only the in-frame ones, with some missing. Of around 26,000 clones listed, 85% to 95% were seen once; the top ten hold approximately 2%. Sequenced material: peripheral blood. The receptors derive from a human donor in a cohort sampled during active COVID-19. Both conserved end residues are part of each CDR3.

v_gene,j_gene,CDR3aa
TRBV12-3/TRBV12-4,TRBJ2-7,CASSLGGRDEQYF
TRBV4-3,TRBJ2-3,CASSQRLRGTDTQYF
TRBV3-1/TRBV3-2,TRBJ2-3,CASSLRRGSSTDTQYF
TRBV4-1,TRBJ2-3,CASSQEAGLVRTDTQYF
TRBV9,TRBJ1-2,CASSARDRTNYGYTF
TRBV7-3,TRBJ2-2,CASSATGTLNTGELFF
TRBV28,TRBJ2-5,CASSFDLGGGKTQYF
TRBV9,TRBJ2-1,CASSVEEGEQFF
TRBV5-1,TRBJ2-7,CASSLVGASYEQYF
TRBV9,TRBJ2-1,CASSDLAGRYNEQFF
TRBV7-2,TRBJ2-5,CASSLGGGGALETQYF
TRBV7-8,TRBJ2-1,CASGRAGLSYNEQFF
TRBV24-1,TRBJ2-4,CATSDPGQGFKNIQYF
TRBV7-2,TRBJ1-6,CASSFRVSSSPLHF
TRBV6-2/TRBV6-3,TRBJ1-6,CASSRRQGENSPLHF
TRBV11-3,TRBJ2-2,CASSPDLAGELFF
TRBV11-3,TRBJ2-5,CASSSRTSGQETQYF
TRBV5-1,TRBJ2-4,CASRDSPSKNIQYF
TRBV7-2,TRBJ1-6,CASSLGAFHSPLHF
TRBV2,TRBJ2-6,CASSPGQFGSGANVLTF
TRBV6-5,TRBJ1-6,CASSYEDYNSPLHF
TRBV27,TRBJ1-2,CASSFTGAYGYTF
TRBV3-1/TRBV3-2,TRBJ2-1,CASRPMDSNNEQFF
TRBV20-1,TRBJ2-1,CSASPSGVYNEQFF
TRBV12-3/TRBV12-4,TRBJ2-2,CASSPGIGELFF
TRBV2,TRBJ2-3,CATYTSGRNTDTQYF
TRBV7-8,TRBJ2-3,CASSPPRQIITDTQYF
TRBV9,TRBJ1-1,CASSRYTGDTEAFF
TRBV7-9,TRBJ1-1,CASNIQTGATEAFF
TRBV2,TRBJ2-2,CASTLGQNTGELFF
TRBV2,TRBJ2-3,CASSASGGHTQYF
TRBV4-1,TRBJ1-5,CASSQGDRGPYQPQHF
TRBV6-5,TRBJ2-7,CASSYRTQGASYEQYF
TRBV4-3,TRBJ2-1,CASSHYPPGPLPYNEQFF
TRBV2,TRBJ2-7,CASSEKMGLAYEQYF
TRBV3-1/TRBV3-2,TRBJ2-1,CASSQDLASPSSYNEQFF
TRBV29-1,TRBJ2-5,CSVDRLAGEQETQYF
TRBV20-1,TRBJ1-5,CSVVSNQPQHF
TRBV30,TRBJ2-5,CAWSVPAGTQETQYF
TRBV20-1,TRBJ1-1,CSARDLTEAFF
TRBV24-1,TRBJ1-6,CATSDPGQANSPLHF
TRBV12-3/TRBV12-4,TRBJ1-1,CASSLRGGGRAFF
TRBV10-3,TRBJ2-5,CAISEPLGLAVLETQYF
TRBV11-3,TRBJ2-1,CASSKLDSNSYNEQFF
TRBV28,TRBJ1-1,CASSFGGPNTEAFF
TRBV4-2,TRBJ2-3,CASSHASGAPTDTQYF
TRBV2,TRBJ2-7,CASSELVEQYF
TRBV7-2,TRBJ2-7,CASSLGQGNYEQYF
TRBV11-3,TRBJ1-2,CASSFEASPLYGYTF
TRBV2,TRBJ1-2,CASSELWDRGPSGYTF
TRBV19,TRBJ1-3,CASSMVLDRVGNTIYF